Below, 10 T cell receptor beta chains from the same sample are listed, as sequenced in a study of response to subunit inactivated influenza vaccine. TCRdb processed the RT-PCR reads anew with MiXCR; each CDR3 protein has one entry. The data contain more than 450,000 distinct CDR3 sequences, less than 10% of them singletons. Sample: PBMCs from blood, taken less than 25 months after vaccination. The receptors here all came from a man in his fifties or sixties who received an inactivated influenza vaccine.

In its sample, this clonotype was seen many times. The chain has TRBV5-1 and TRBJ2-3; D may be TRBD1 (6 bases). Germline V gene sequence: CDR1 SGHRS, CDR2 YFSETQ. V dropped 0 bases and J dropped 6 bases, with 20 bases sitting between them. This CDR3 contains 17 residues. DNA for the CDR3: TGCGCCAGCAGCTTGGTCCCTACGGGCCTCCAGGGGGATACGCAGTATTTT. Amino acid sequence: CASSLVPTGLQGDTQYF.

This clonotype was recorded many times. The CDR3 coding sequence is TGCGCCAGCAGCCCCGACAACACCGGCAGCAATCAGCCCCAGCATTTT. This encodes CASSPDNTGSNQPQHF. This chain joins TRBV5-1 and TRBJ1-5; D remains ambiguous. This CDR3 contains 16 residues. Trimming shortened V by 4 bases and J by 1 base, and 15 bases separated the two germline ends. Germline CDR1 reads SGHRS; CDR2 reads YFSETQ. Based on the CDR3 plus reference TRBV5-1 and TRBJ1-5, the full variable domain is KAGVTQTPRYLIKTRGQQVTLSCSPISGHRSVSWYQQTPGQGLQFLFEYFSETQRNKGNFPGRFSGRQFSNSRSEMNVSTLELGDSALYLCASSPDNTGSNQPQHFGDGTRLSIL.

In this sample, this clonotype turned up many times. This rearrangement joins TRBV20-1 to TRBJ2-2, with no clear D. The CDR3 has 13 amino acids. V was trimmed by 3 bases and J by 0 bases, leaving 5 bases between them. Germline V gene data show CDR1 as DFQATT and CDR2 as SNEGSKA (reference sequence). CDR3 coding DNA: TGCAGTGCTAGTGACCCGAACACCGGGGAGCTGTTTTTT. Translation: CSASDPNTGELFF.

In its sample, this clonotype was seen a few times. V gene TRBV12-3 or TRBV12-4 combines with J gene TRBJ2-1, with D maybe TRBD2 (6 bases). The CDR3 length is 18 residues. The germline V and J ends were trimmed by 5 bases and 0 bases, with 20 bases remaining between them. CDR3 coding DNA: TGTGCCAGCAGTAGGACGGGGGAATTAAAGTTCTCCTACAATGAGCAGTTCTTC. Protein product: CASSRTGELKFSYNEQFF.

This clonotype has only one observation. This chain connects TRBV27 to TRBJ1-6, with TRBD1 matching over 7 bases. The CDR3 totals 14 residues. With V trimmed by 2 bases and J by 9 bases, 4 bases remained unmatched. The germline CDR1 and CDR2 sequences are MNHEY and SMNVEV (reference sequence). This CDR3 reads CASSLGDRVSPLHF. In DNA form, the CDR3 reads TGTGCCAGCAGTTTAGGGGACAGAGTTTCACCCCTCCACTTT.

This clonotype was counted only a few times. The chain is built from TRBV20-1 and TRBJ2-7; a possible D gene is TRBD1 (6 bases). There are 13 residues in the CDR3. The V gene lost 0 bases and the J gene lost 1 base, with 7 bases spanning the gap. Germline V CDR1 and CDR2: DFQATT, SNEGSKA (reference sequence). Here the CDR3 DNA reads TGCAGTGCTAGAGACGGACAGTCCTACGAGCAGTACTTC. As protein: CSARDGQSYEQYF.

This clonotype was counted at least ten times. The rearrangement uses TRBV4-3 and TRBJ2-3; weak D call: TRBD2 (5 bases). The CDR3 runs to 17 residues. In germline, CDR1 is LGHNA, CDR2 YSLEER. Trimming removed 3 bases from V and 1 base from J, with 17 bases in between. CDR3 protein: CASSQSFASGGTDTQYF. DNA of the CDR3: TGCGCCAGCAGCCAGAGTTTTGCATCCGGGGGCACAGATACGCAGTATTTT.

This clonotype appeared a few times. This sequence joins TRBV7-3 and TRBJ2-1; D perhaps matches TRBD2 (5 bases). The V and J ends lost 5 bases and 4 bases respectively, with 15 bases between them. CDR1 is SGHTA and CDR2 is FQGTGA in the germline V gene. The CDR3 contains 15 residues. CDR3 sequence (DNA): TGTGCCAGCAGCACCTCTCCCGGCGGGTACAATGAGCAGTTCTTC. Translation: CASSTSPGGYNEQFF.

This clonotype was detected only a few times. V and J are TRBV20-1 and TRBJ1-4; D possibly corresponds to TRBD1 (6 bases). V was shortened by 3 bases and J by 5 bases, with 10 bases between the two germline ends. Germline V gene lookup returns CDR1 DFQATT and CDR2 SNEGSKA (reference sequence). This CDR3 is built from 13 residues. This CDR3 reads CSARGHENEKLFF. Written as DNA, the CDR3 is TGCAGTGCTAGGGGACACGAGAATGAAAAACTGTTTTTT.

This clonotype was detected only a few times. This sequence joins TRBV12-5 and TRBJ2-1; TRBD1 agrees at 7 bases. This CDR3 spans 17 amino acids. CDR1 is LGHNT and CDR2 is FRNRAP in the germline V gene. The junction had 9 bases not matched to a gene; V was cut back by 4 bases and J by 0 bases. CDR3 DNA: TGTGCTAGTGGTTCTGGTTATGGGGACAGCTCCTACAATGAGCAGTTCTTC. Translation gives CASGSGYGDSSYNEQFF.